The TCR beta chain described here comes from a study of blood T cell repertoires in COVID-19. Germline values: CDR1 SGHVS, CDR2 FNYEAQ. The ends were cut back, 1 base at V and 13 bases at J, with 13 bases in the middle. CDR3 length: 12 residues. Only one count was recorded for this clone. The table came from immunoSEQ multiplex PCR; TCRdb's copy has only in-frame clones and leaves some out. Of more than 200,000 clones in the sample, about nine tenths were seen once. The clonotype originates from a man in his 70s with acute or convalescent COVID-19. V usage is TRBV7-6 and J usage is TRBJ1-2; tentatively, D is TRBD1 (6 bases). Sequencing was done on a sample of peripheral blood. The CDR3 protein is CASSLDRENSTF. CDR3 coding DNA: TGTGCCAGCAGCTTAGACAGGGAGAATAGCACCTTC. The variable domain in full, completed from reference TRBV7-6 and TRBJ1-2, reads GAGVSQSPRYKVTKRGQDVALRCDPISGHVSLYWYRQALGQGPEFLTYFNYEAQQDKSGLPNDRFSAERPEGSISTLTIQRTEQRDSAMYRCASSLDRENSTFGSGTRLTVV.